This T cell receptor (beta chain) was documented in a study of cytomegalovirus exposure and HLA in healthy donors. Study conclusions and caveats: Highest at DRB1 and lowest at HLA-C, TCR association rates differed among HLA loci in a later analysis. Rare TCR sequences predominated, though certain public TCRs were found in many donors. Reported performance of the classifier showed diagnosis of cytomegalovirus status with high specificity and sensitivity. Cytomegalovirus association was listed for about 160 TCR beta chains.

The ends lost 4 bases at V and 6 bases at J; junction bases unmatched: 4. Germline V gene data show CDR1 as SGHNT and CDR2 as YYREEE (reference sequence). CDR3 length: 14 residues. Of note for this clone: Its antigen is unknown.

Vbeta (60) and Jbeta (13) primers were used in the PCR. Sequencing was performed with immunoSEQ multiplex PCR; in TCRdb, only in-frame clones are kept and a portion is missing. The data contain some 100,000 clones, approximately 80% of them seen just once; the ten biggest clones take up less than 3.5%. Sequenced sample: PBMCs. The TCR was taken from a female donor in good health and CMV-seronegative. The gene calls are TRBV5-4 and TRBJ2-2, with 9 bases lining up with TRBD2. CDR3 DNA: TGTGCCAGCAGCACGGGGACTAGCTCCGGGGAGCTGTTTTTT. This encodes CASSTGTSSGELFF.